The 19 T cell receptor beta chains listed next were all sequenced from one sample in a study of beta chain features in type 1 diabetes. Sequencing targeted expressed TCRB transcripts, as all isolated RNA had been reverse transcribed. Measured with immunoSEQ multiplex PCR; TCRdb has only the in-frame clones, and not every one. Among tens of thousands of clones listed, under 35% were seen once. The sequenced sample was stem cell memory CD4+ T cells from blood. These receptors were obtained from a woman between 18 and 29 years old in good health.

This clone was recorded a few times. The chain has TRBV7-2 and TRBJ1-1; D ambiguous. Germline CDR1 is SGHTA and CDR2 is FQGNSA. The CDR3 consists of 13 residues. The ends were cut back, 6 bases at V and 6 bases at J, with 14 bases in the middle. For the CDR3, the DNA is TGTGCCAGCAGGCCCTCGAGCCCCCCTGAAGCTTTCTTT. The encoded protein is CASRPSSPPEAFF. Together with reference TRBV7-2 and TRBJ1-1, the CDR3 gives the full variable domain: GAGVSQSPSNKVTEKGKDVELRCDPISGHTALYWYRQSLGQGLEFLIYFQGNSAPDKSGLPSDRFSAERTGGSVSTLTIQRTQQEDSAVYLCASRPSSPPEAFFGQGTRLTVV.

The rearrangement links TRBV4-3 to TRBJ2-1, with TRBD1 matching over 7 bases. Losses at the gene ends were 0 bases for V and 4 bases for J; bases not matched to a gene: 6. CDR1 is LGHNA and CDR2 is YSLEER in the germline V gene. This CDR3 has 16 amino acids. The CDR3 coding sequence is TGCGCCAGCAGCCAAGATAGGACAGGTGGTTACAATGAGCAGTTCTTC. The encoded protein is CASSQDRTGGYNEQFF.

This clone has a handful of counts. The rearrangement uses TRBV7-9 and TRBJ1-4; 10 bases align to TRBD1. Germline V CDR1 and CDR2: SEHNR, FQNEAQ (reference sequence). V lost 10 bases and J lost 6; bases outside the gene matches: 2. This CDR3 has 12 amino acids. CDR3 coding DNA: TGTGCCATCGGACAGGGGGATGAAAAACTGTTTTTT. As protein: CAIGQGDEKLFF.

This clone showed up just a few times. The J gene is TRBJ1-2, the V gene TRBV5-1; 8 bases fit TRBD1. The junction had 5 bases not matched to a gene; V was cut back by 0 bases and J by 10 bases. Germline values: CDR1 SGHRS, CDR2 YFSETQ. The length of the CDR3 is 13 residues. This CDR3 reads CASSLDPTGDYTF. The CDR3 DNA reads TGCGCCAGCAGCTTGGATCCGACAGGGGACTACACCTTC.

V usage is TRBV6-6 and J usage is TRBJ1-1, with D possibly matching TRBD1 (6 bases). V lost 4 bases, J lost 0 bases, and 9 bases lay in between. The CDR3 spans 14 residues. Per the germline V gene, CDR1 is MNHNY and CDR2 is SVGAGI (reference sequence). The CDR3 nucleotides read TGTGCCAGCAGTTCCACAGGGTTGAACACTGAAGCTTTCTTT. It is translated as CASSSTGLNTEAFF.

The chain joins TRBV18 to TRBJ1-1; TRBD1 matches 7 bases. V gave up 3 bases and J gave up 7 bases; unmatched junction bases: 2. Germline V gives CDR1 KGHSH, CDR2 LQKENI. The length of the CDR3 is 12 residues. The chain's CDR3 is CASSPGQVEAFF. In nucleotides, the CDR3 is TGTGCCAGCTCACCCGGACAGGTTGAAGCTTTCTTT.

This sequence joins TRBV30 and TRBJ2-7; possible D gene TRBD2, 7 bases. Trimming pared 0 bases from V and 4 bases from J, leaving 16 bases between. Germline V gene lookup returns CDR1 GTSNPN and CDR2 SVGIG (reference sequence). The CDR3 has 15 amino acids. CDR3 DNA sequence: TGTGCCTGGAGTGTAGGGGGAGGGGCGATTTACGAGCAGTACTTC. Its protein product is CAWSVGGGAIYEQYF.

The chain links TRBV4-2 to TRBJ2-7, with TRBD1 matching over 7 bases. Germline V gives CDR1 LGHNA, CDR2 YNFKEQ. This CDR3 has 13 amino acids. V was pared by 0 bases and J by 4 bases, with 0 bases of the junction left unmatched. Here the CDR3 reads CASSQEQGYEQYF. The CDR3 DNA reads as TGTGCCAGCAGCCAAGAACAGGGGTACGAGCAGTACTTC.

The J gene is TRBJ2-2, the V gene TRBV7-3, with a weak D call TRBD2 (5 bases). The V end lost 0 bases, the J end lost 5 bases, and 10 bases lay between the germline ends. The CDR3 runs 15 residues. From germline, CDR1 is SGHTA and CDR2 FQGTGA. CDR3 sequence reads: CASSLTSRTTGELFF. The CDR3 DNA is TGTGCCAGCAGCTTAACGTCTCGGACTACCGGGGAGCTGTTTTTT.

The table lists this clone with a few counts. The chain carries TRBV5-1 and TRBJ1-2, with D possibly TRBD1 on 5 matching bases. The V gene lost 4 bases and the J gene lost 4 bases, with 14 bases spanning the gap. Looked up from germline, CDR1 is SGHRS and CDR2 is YFSETQ. This CDR3 is built from 14 residues. DNA of the CDR3: TGCGCCAGCAGCCTAGCGAGACAGAGCTATGGCTACACCTTC. Translated, it gives CASSLARQSYGYTF.

The gene calls are TRBV30 and TRBJ1-2; 10 nucleotides match TRBD1. The CDR3 runs 14 residues. Germline CDR1 and CDR2: GTSNPN and SVGIG (reference sequence). Losses at the gene ends were 1 base for V and 6 bases for J; bases not matched to a gene: 5. The CDR3 DNA is TGTGCCTGGAGTGCGACAGGGGGCGCCAATGGCTACACCTTC. Its translation is CAWSATGGANGYTF.

The chain carries TRBV7-9 and TRBJ2-1; TRBD2 aligns across 15 bases. CDR3 length: 17 residues. Germline V CDR1 and CDR2: SEHNR, FQNEAQ (reference sequence). V shed 5 bases and J 5 bases; nucleotides not matched to a gene: 7. DNA for the CDR3: TGTGCCAGCAGCCGCGGACTAGCGGGAGGGCGGGACAATGAGCAGTTCTTC. Translated: CASSRGLAGGRDNEQFF. The entire variable domain, with the rest obtained from reference TRBV7-9 and TRBJ2-1, is as follows: DTGVSQNPRHKITKRGQNVTFRCDPISEHNRLYWYRQTLGQGPEFLTYFQNEAQLEKSRLLSDRFSAERPKGSFSTLEIQRTEQGDSAMYLCASSRGLAGGRDNEQFFGPGTRLTVL.

This clone was recorded a few times. This chain's CDR3 is CAGRTSREQYF. The CDR3 DNA reads TGTGCCGGCCGGACTAGCAGAGAGCAGTACTTC. The chain combines TRBV30 with TRBJ2-7; 8 nucleotides align to TRBD2. Unmatched junction bases numbered 7, after V lost 8 bases and J lost 7 bases. The germline CDR1 and CDR2 sequences are GTSNPN and SVGIG (reference sequence). CDR3 length equals 11 residues.

This clone was observed a few times. V is TRBV6-5 and J is TRBJ1-2; the match to TRBD1 covers 8 bases. V dropped 4 bases and J dropped 8; count of bases not matched to a gene: 9. The germline gives CDR1 MNHEY, CDR2 SVGAGI. The CDR3 spans 14 residues. Written as DNA, the CDR3 is TGTGCCAGCAGTTCCAACGACAGGGGCCAGGGCTACACCTTC. Translating it yields CASSSNDRGQGYTF.

This sequence joins TRBV5-1 and TRBJ1-6; D possibly corresponds to TRBD1 (6 bases). The germline gives CDR1 SGHRS, CDR2 YFSETQ. The CDR3 is made up of 15 amino acids. V lost 0 bases and J 7 bases, leaving 11 bases between the germline ends. CDR3 sequence: CASSLVTGNNSPLHF. CDR3 DNA sequence: TGCGCCAGCAGCTTGGTGACAGGAAACAATTCACCCCTCCACTTT.

The chain couples TRBV11-1 to TRBJ2-3; the match to TRBD2 covers 11 bases. After removal of 5 bases from V and 2 bases from J, the junction contained 6 bases not matched to a gene. This CDR3 region has 16 residues. The germline CDR1 and CDR2 sequences are SGHAT and FQDESV (reference sequence). This CDR3 is CASSHTSGGYTDTQYF. In DNA, the CDR3 is TGTGCCAGCAGCCATACTAGCGGGGGCTACACAGATACGCAGTATTTT.

This clone has more than one count but fewer than ten. This chain links TRBV4-1 with TRBJ2-1; D remains ambiguous. V was trimmed by 1 base and J by 4 bases, leaving 8 bases between them. Germline values: CDR1 MGHRA, CDR2 YSYEKL. The CDR3 has 14 residues. The CDR3 is CASSQVGVYNEQFF. In DNA, the CDR3 is TGCGCCAGCAGCCAAGTGGGCGTATACAATGAGCAGTTCTTC.

This clone was observed a handful of times. V usage is TRBV4-3 and J usage is TRBJ2-1; 8 bases match TRBD1. Unmatched junction bases numbered 0, after V lost 1 base and J lost 1 base. The CDR3 extends over 15 amino acids. CDR1 is LGHNA and CDR2 is YSLEER in the germline V gene. The CDR3 spells CASSQGTGSYNEQFF. The CDR3 region has the DNA TGCGCCAGCAGCCAAGGGACAGGGTCCTACAATGAGCAGTTCTTC.

The chain is built from TRBV4-1 and TRBJ1-5; 8 nucleotides match TRBD1. The germline gives CDR1 MGHRA, CDR2 YSYEKL. J gave up 6 bases and V 6 bases, and 10 bases lay outside the gene matches. The CDR3 runs 15 residues. CDR3 nucleotide sequence: TGCGCCAGCAGTCCCCAAGGCCAGGGGGCTCAGCCCCAGCATTTT. Its protein is CASSPQGQGAQPQHF.